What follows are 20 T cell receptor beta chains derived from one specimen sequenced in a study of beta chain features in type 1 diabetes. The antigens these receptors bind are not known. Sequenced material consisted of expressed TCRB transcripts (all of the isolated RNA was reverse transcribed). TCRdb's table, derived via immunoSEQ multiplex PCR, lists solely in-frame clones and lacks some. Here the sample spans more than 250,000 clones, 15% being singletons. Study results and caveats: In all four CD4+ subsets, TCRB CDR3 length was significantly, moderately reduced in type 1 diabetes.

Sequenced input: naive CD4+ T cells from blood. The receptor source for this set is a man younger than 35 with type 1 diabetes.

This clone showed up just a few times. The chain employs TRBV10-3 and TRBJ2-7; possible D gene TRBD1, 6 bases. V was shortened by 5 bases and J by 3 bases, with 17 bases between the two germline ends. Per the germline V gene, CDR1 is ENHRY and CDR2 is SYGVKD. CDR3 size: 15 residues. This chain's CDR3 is CAISKDSVPHYEQYF. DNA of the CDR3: TGTGCCATCAGTAAGGACAGTGTTCCCCACTACGAGCAGTACTTC.

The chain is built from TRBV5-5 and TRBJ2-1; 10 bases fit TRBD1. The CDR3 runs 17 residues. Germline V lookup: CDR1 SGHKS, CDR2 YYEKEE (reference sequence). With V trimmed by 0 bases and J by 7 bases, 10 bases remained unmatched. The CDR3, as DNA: TGTGCCAGCAGCTTGGGAATGCCGGGACAGGGGTGGAATGAGCAGTTCTTC. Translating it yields CASSLGMPGQGWNEQFF.

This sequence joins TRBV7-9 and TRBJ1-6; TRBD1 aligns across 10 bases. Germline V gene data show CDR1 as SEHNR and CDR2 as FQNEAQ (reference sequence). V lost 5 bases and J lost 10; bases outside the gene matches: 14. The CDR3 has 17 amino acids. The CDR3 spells CASSRTGGTGVGSPLHF. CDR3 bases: TGTGCCAGCAGCCGGACGGGTGGGACAGGGGTGGGATCACCCCTCCACTTT.

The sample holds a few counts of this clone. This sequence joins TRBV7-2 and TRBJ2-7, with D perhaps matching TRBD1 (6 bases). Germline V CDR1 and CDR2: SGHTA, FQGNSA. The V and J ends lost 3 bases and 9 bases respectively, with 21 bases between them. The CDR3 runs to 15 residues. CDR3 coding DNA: TGTGCCAGCAGCTTGGCTTCAGGGGCAGGCTTGGCGCAGTACTTC. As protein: CASSLASGAGLAQYF.

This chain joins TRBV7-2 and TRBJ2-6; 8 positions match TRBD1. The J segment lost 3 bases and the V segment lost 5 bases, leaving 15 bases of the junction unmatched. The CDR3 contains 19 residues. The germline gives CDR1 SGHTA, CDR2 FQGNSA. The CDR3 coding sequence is TGTGCCAGCAGCCGACAGGGGCCCTCACCGGAGGGTGGGGCCAACGTCCTGACTTTC. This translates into CASSRQGPSPEGGANVLTF.

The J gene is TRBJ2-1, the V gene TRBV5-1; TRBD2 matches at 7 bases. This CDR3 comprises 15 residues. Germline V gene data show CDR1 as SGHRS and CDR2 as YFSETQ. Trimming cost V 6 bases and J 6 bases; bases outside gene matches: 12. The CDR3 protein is CASTRDGGSTNEQFF. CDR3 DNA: TGCGCCAGCACCCGGGATGGCGGGAGTACCAATGAGCAGTTCTTC.

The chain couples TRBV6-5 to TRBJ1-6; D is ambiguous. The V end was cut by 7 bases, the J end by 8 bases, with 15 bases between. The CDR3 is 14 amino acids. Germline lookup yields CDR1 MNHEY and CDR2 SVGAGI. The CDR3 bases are TGTGCCAGCATAGCGACCTACAGAGATTCACCCCTCCACTTT. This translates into CASIATYRDSPLHF.

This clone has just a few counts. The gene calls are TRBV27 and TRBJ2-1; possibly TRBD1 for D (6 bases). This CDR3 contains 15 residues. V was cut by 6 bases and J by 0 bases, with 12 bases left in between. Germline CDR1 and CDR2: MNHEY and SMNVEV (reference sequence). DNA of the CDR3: TGTGCCAGCAGCCCCCTGGGGGCCTCCTACAATGAGCAGTTCTTC. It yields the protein CASSPLGASYNEQFF.

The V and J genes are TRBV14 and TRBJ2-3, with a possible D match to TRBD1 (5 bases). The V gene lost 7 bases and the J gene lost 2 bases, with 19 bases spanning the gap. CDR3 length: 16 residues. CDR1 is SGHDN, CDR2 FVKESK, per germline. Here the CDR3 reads CASNDRQSLITDTQYF. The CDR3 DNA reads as TGTGCCAGCAACGATCGACAGTCATTAATCACAGATACGCAGTATTTT.

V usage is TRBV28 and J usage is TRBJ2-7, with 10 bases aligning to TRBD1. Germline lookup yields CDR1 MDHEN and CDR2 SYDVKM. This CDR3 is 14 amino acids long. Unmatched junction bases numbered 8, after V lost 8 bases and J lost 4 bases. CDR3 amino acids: CASRRQGALYEQYF. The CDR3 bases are TGTGCCAGCCGAAGACAGGGGGCTCTATACGAGCAGTACTTC.

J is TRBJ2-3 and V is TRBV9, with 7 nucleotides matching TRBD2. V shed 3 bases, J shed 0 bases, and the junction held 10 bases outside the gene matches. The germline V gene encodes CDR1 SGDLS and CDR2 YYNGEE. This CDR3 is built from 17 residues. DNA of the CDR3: TGTGCCAGCAGCGAGGGACTCGGGACTATAAGCACAGATACGCAGTATTTT. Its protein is CASSEGLGTISTDTQYF.

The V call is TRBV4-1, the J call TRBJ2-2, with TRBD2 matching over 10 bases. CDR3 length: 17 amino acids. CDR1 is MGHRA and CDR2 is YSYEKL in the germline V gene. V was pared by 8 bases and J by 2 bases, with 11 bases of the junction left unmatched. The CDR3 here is CASARWASGRNTGELFF. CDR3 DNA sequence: TGCGCCAGCGCACGGTGGGCTAGCGGGAGAAACACCGGGGAGCTGTTTTTT.

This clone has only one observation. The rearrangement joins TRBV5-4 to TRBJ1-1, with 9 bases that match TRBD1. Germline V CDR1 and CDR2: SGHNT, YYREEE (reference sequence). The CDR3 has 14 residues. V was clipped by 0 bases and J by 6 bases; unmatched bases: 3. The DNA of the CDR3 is TGTGCCAGCAGCTTGGTGGGACAGGGCCCTGAAGCTTTCTTT. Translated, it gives CASSLVGQGPEAFF.

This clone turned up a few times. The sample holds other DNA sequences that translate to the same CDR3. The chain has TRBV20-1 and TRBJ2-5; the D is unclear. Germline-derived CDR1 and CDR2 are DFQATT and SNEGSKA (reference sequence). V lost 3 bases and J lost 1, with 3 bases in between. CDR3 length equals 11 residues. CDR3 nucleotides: TGCAGTGCTAGGAGCCAAGAGACCCAGTACTTC. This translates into CSARSQETQYF.

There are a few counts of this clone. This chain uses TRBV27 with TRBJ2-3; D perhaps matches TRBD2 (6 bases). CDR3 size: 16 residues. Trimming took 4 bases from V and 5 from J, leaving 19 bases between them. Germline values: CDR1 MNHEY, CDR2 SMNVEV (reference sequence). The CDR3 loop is CASSSGGLGIGDTQYF. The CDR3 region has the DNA TGTGCCAGCAGTTCCGGGGGTCTTGGGATAGGAGATACGCAGTATTTT.

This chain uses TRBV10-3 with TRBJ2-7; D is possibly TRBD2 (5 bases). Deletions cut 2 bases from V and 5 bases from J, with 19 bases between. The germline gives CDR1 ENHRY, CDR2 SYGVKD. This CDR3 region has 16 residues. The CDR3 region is CAISEGSRGLGDEQYF. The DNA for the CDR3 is TGTGCCATCAGTGAGGGGTCCAGAGGACTTGGAGACGAGCAGTACTTC.

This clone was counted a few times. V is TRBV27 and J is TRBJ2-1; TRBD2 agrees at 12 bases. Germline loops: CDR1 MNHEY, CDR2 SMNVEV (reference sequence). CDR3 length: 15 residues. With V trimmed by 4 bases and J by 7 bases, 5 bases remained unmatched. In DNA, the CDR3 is TGTGCCAGCAGTTCTTGGCTAGCGGGAGGGAATGAGCAGTTCTTC. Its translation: CASSSWLAGGNEQFF.

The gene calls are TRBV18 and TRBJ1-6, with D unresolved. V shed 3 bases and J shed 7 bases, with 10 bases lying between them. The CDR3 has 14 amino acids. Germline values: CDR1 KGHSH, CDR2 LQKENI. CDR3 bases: TGTGCCAGCTCACCGCTGGAGGGCAATTCACCCCTCCACTTT. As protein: CASSPLEGNSPLHF.

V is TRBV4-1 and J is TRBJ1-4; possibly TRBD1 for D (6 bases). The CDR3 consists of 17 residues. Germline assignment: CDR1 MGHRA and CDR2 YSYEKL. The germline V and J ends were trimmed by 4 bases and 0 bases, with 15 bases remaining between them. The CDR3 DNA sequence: TGCGCCAGCAGCCGACGAAGGACAGTATCAACTAATGAAAAACTGTTTTTT. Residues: CASSRRRTVSTNEKLFF.

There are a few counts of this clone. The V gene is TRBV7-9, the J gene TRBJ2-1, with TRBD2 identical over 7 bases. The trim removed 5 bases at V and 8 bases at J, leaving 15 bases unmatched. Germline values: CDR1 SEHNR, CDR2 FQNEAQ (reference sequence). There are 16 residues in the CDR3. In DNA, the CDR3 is TGTGCCAGCAGCACATCCATTTCGAGCGGGAACTATGAGCAGTTCTTC. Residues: CASSTSISSGNYEQFF.